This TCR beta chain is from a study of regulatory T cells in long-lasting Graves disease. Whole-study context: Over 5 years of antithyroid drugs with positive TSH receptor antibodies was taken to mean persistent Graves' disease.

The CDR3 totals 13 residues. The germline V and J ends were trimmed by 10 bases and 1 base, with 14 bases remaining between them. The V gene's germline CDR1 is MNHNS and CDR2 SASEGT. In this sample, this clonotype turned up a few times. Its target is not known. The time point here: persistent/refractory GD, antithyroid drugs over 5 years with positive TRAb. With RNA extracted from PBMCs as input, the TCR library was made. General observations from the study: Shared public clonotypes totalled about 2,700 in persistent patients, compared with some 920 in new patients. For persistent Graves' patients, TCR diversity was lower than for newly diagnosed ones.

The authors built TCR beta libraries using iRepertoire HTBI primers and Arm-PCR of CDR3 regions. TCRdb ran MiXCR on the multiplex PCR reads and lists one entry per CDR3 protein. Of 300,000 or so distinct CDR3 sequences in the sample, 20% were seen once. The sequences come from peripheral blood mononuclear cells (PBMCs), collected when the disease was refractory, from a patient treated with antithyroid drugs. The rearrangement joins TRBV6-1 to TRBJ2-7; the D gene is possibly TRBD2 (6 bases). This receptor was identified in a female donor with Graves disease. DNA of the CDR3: TGTGCCACCTTTGGGGGGAGTTCCTACGAGCAGTACTTC. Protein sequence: CATFGGSSYEQYF.